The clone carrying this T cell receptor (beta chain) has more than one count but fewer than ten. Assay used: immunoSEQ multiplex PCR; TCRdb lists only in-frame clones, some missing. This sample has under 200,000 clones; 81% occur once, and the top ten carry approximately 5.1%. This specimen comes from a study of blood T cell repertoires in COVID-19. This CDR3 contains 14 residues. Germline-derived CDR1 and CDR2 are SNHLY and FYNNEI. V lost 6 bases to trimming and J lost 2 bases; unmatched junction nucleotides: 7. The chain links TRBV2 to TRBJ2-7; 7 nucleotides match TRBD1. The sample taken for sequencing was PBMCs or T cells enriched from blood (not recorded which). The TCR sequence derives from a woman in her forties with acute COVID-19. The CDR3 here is CASRGRDSPYEQYF. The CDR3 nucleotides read TGTGCCAGCAGAGGTAGGGACAGCCCCTACGAGCAGTACTTC.